The clone carrying this T cell receptor (beta chain) was observed once. Clones were read by immunoSEQ multiplex PCR, and TCRdb kept only the in-frame ones, dropping some. The sample includes 10,000 to 13,000 clones, 65% to 90% seen only once; the top ten take approximately 4%. This sample is part of a study of pediatric ulcerative colitis. The CDR3 is made up of 15 amino acids. Trimming removed 0 bases at V and 6 bases at J, with 16 bases between. Per germline, CDR1 SGDLS and CDR2 YYNGEE. During colonoscopy, one to two rectal pinch biopsies were collected. The sequenced sample was gut tissue. The chain employs TRBV9 and TRBJ2-7; tentative D call: TRBD2 (5 bases). This receptor was obtained from a girl aged 10-17 years who was a control in a study of pediatric ulcerative colitis. The CDR3 region has the DNA TGTGCCAGCAGCGTAGATCGAGCGGACCCTTCCGAGCAGTACTTC. This gives the protein CASSVDRADPSEQYF.